This T cell receptor (beta chain) was captured by sequencing in a study of blood T cell repertoires in COVID-19. Study-level information: Collection of acute and convalescent COVID-19 samples took place in the United States, Italy and Spain. From T cells, B-cell-depleted T cells, or PBMCs came the material, which was cDNA or gDNA.

This clone has just a few counts. Germline CDR1 and CDR2: SGHTA and FQGNSA. The length of the CDR3 is 17 residues. The V segment lost 3 bases and the J segment 1 base; nucleotides outside the gene matches: 11. In the authors' methods: Estimation of nucleated cell counts relied on the amplification of reference gene primers. Clones were sequenced by immunoSEQ multiplex PCR, and TCRdb holds only the in-frame ones, with some missing. The V and J calls and the clone size are those of that table, but D and trimming were determined from the DNA. The data show roughly 110,000 clones, with about 85% seen just once and about 13% held by the top ten.

The sequencing sample was made of peripheral blood. The sequence was collected from a human donor in a cohort sampled during active COVID-19. The chain joins TRBV7-2 to TRBJ1-1; 7 bases are a match to TRBD1. DNA for the CDR3: TGTGCCAGCAGCTTTACAGGGGTCCGTACGGGGAACACTGAAGCTTTCTTT. Translation: CASSFTGVRTGNTEAFF.